One sample yielded the 27 T cell receptor beta chains listed below, sequenced in a study of beta chain features in type 1 diabetes. Study results and caveats: In all four CD4+ subsets, TCRB CDR3 length was significantly, moderately reduced in type 1 diabetes.

Their antigen targets remain unknown. Expressed TCRB transcripts were sequenced, since all the RNA that had been isolated was reverse transcribed. Profiled with immunoSEQ multiplex PCR; TCRdb holds only in-frame clones, not every one. The sample has hundreds of thousands of clones, around 15% seen once. The sequencing sample was made of naive CD4+ T cells from blood. These receptors were taken from a young man with type 1 diabetes.

There are a few counts of this clone. This chain uses TRBV2 with TRBJ1-1, with a possible D match to TRBD1 (5 bases). This CDR3 has 11 residues. The germline CDR1 and CDR2 sequences are SNHLY and FYNNEI. Trimming pared 8 bases from V and 1 base from J, leaving 5 bases between. The CDR3, as DNA: TGTGCCAGCGGACAGAACACTGAAGCTTTCTTT. Translation: CASGQNTEAFF. The whole variable domain, filled in from reference TRBV2 and TRBJ1-1, reads EPEVTQTPSHQVTQMGQEVILRCVPISNHLYFYWYRQILGQKVEFLVSFYNNEISEKSEIFDDQFSVERPDGSNFTLKIRSTKLEDSAMYFCASGQNTEAFFGQGTRLTVV.

The V gene is TRBV30, the J gene TRBJ2-2; 7 bases are a match to TRBD1. The CDR3 has 15 residues. Germline lookup yields CDR1 GTSNPN and CDR2 SVGIG (reference sequence). The J segment lost 2 bases and the V segment lost 4 bases, leaving 7 bases of the junction unmatched. CDR3 residues: CAWIDGTANTGELFF. The CDR3 DNA reads TGTGCCTGGATAGACGGGACAGCTAACACCGGGGAGCTGTTTTTT.

The rearrangement links TRBV9 to TRBJ1-2; perhaps TRBD1 as D (5 bases). With 2 bases removed from V and 3 bases from J, the gap between germline ends came to 11 bases. Germline V CDR1 and CDR2: SGDLS, YYNGEE. This CDR3 is 14 amino acids long. The CDR3 nucleotides are TGTGCCAGCAGCGTGGAAGACAGCTACTATGGCTACACCTTC. Its protein product is CASSVEDSYYGYTF.

This clone was seen more than once but under ten times. V and J are TRBV27 and TRBJ2-7, with D perhaps matching TRBD1 or TRBD2 (5 bases each). Trimming removed 6 bases from V and 1 base from J, with 19 bases in between. The CDR3 has 16 residues. Germline CDR1 MNHEY, CDR2 SMNVEV (reference sequence). Here the CDR3 reads CASSPRGQDLSYEQYF. CDR3 coding DNA: TGTGCCAGCAGCCCGAGGGGCCAGGATCTATCCTACGAGCAGTACTTC.

Only a few counts were recorded for this clone. V and J are TRBV18 and TRBJ2-1; D may be TRBD1 or TRBD2 (6 bases each). The CDR3 is 16 residues long. Trimming took off 0 bases at V and 6 bases at J, with 15 bases between the two ends. Germline values: CDR1 KGHSH, CDR2 LQKENI. CDR3 nucleotides: TGTGCCAGCTCACCACCGGCCGGGGGCAAAGGCAATGAGCAGTTCTTC. It specifies CASSPPAGGKGNEQFF. Full variable domain (outside the CDR3, taken from reference TRBV18 and TRBJ2-1): NAGVMQNPRHLVRRRGQEARLRCSPMKGHSHVYWYRQLPEEGLKFMVYLQKENIIDESGMPKERFSAEFPKEGPSILRIQQVVRGDSAAYFCASSPPAGGKGNEQFFGPGTRLTVL.

CDR3 region: CASSYSWSYQETQYF. The CDR3 DNA follows: TGTGCCAGCAGTTACTCTTGGTCGTACCAAGAGACCCAGTACTTC. The chain carries TRBV6-5 and TRBJ2-5; no clear D. The germline gives CDR1 MNHEY, CDR2 SVGAGI. The V end lost 0 bases, the J end lost 0 bases, and 8 bases lay between the germline ends. This CDR3 spans 15 amino acids.

This clone has more than one count but fewer than ten. This sequence joins TRBV4-1 and TRBJ1-1; D gene ambiguous. V was pared by 1 base and J by 0 bases, with 6 bases between. Germline CDR1 is MGHRA and CDR2 is YSYEKL. CDR3 length equals 14 residues. CDR3 DNA: TGCGCCAGCAGCCAAGGACTGATGAACACTGAAGCTTTCTTT. Protein product: CASSQGLMNTEAFF.

This clone was counted once. This rearrangement joins TRBV7-6 to TRBJ2-2, with 9 bases matching TRBD1. The CDR3 runs 19 residues. From germline, CDR1 is SGHVS and CDR2 FNYEAQ. V lost 0 bases and J lost 5; bases outside the gene matches: 13. The CDR3 sequence: CASSLALQGARYDTGELFF. The CDR3 coding sequence is TGTGCCAGCAGCTTAGCGCTACAGGGGGCGCGTTACGATACCGGGGAGCTGTTTTTT.

The chain has TRBV2 and TRBJ2-1; 10 bases fit TRBD2. This CDR3 spans 11 amino acids. J was trimmed by 9 bases and V by 11 bases; bases with no gene match: 4. CDR1 is SNHLY, CDR2 FYNNEI, per germline. Written as DNA, the CDR3 is TGTGCCGACGGACTAGCGGTTGAGCAGTTCTTC. Translated: CADGLAVEQFF.

In the case of this clone: Other nucleotide sequences from this sample produce the same CDR3. V and J are TRBV29-1 and TRBJ2-3; D is possibly TRBD1 or TRBD2 (5 bases each). CDR1 is SQVTM, CDR2 ANQGSEA, per germline. This CDR3 region has 14 residues. The V end lost 8 bases, the J end lost 5 bases, and 20 bases lay between the germline ends. The CDR3 sequence is CSLSEGGGIDTQYF. CDR3 bases: TGCAGCTTGTCTGAGGGTGGGGGAATAGATACGCAGTATTTT.

This clone was seen only a few times. The chain links TRBV2 to TRBJ2-2; 11 positions agree with TRBD1. CDR1 SNHLY and CDR2 FYNNEI come from the germline V gene. The CDR3 consists of 17 residues. J lost 1 base, V lost 10 bases, and 11 bases had no gene match. The CDR3 DNA follows: TGTGCCACGCCCGGACAGGGGGCGGTCGGGAACACCGGGGAGCTGTTTTTT. Translated: CATPGQGAVGNTGELFF.

The chain joins TRBV19 to TRBJ1-1, with 8 bases fitting TRBD1. V lost 10 bases to trimming and J lost 7 bases; unmatched junction nucleotides: 5. CDR1 LNHDA and CDR2 SQIVND come from the germline V gene (reference sequence). The CDR3 has 11 residues. CDR3: CATQGQGEAFF. The DNA of the CDR3 is TGTGCCACCCAAGGACAGGGTGAAGCTTTCTTT.

This clone was found a few times. The chain recombines TRBV4-3 with TRBJ1-5; D remains ambiguous. The V end lost 0 bases, the J end lost 0 bases, and 6 bases lay between the germline ends. Germline CDR1 and CDR2: LGHNA and YSLEER. The CDR3 spans 15 residues. The DNA for the CDR3 is TGCGCCAGCAGCCAAGAGCTCTATAGCAATCAGCCCCAGCATTTT. Protein: CASSQELYSNQPQHF.

This clone showed up just a few times. The same CDR3 arises from other DNA sequences in this sample as well. The chain uses TRBV30 and TRBJ2-7; tentative D call: TRBD2 (5 bases). Germline V gene data show CDR1 as GTSNPN and CDR2 as SVGIG (reference sequence). CDR3 size: 11 residues. Deletions cut 1 base from V and 5 bases from J, with 6 bases between. DNA of the CDR3: TGTGCCTGGAGTGGGGGAGACGAGCAGTACTTC. Its protein is CAWSGGDEQYF.

The chain recombines TRBV21-1 with TRBJ2-7. TRBV21-1 is described as a pseudogene. The CDR3 totals 10 residues. The CDR3: CASSTEKQYF. In DNA, the CDR3 is TGTGCCAGCAGCACGGAAAAGCAGTACTTC.

This clone was seen only a few times. The V call is TRBV7-9, the J call TRBJ1-1; D not resolved. Trimming took 4 bases from V and 1 from J, leaving 7 bases between them. Germline CDR1 SEHNR, CDR2 FQNEAQ (reference sequence). This CDR3 has 13 residues. CDR3 DNA: TGTGCCAGCAGCTGGTTCGGGAACACTGAAGCTTTCTTT. Protein: CASSWFGNTEAFF. Drawing the rest from reference TRBV7-9 and TRBJ1-1, the complete variable domain is DTGVSQNPRHKITKRGQNVTFRCDPISEHNRLYWYRQTLGQGPEFLTYFQNEAQLEKSRLLSDRFSAERPKGSFSTLEIQRTEQGDSAMYLCASSWFGNTEAFFGQGTRLTVV.

The chain recombines TRBV18 with TRBJ1-2; the D is unclear. V was clipped by 2 bases and J by 13 bases, with 17 bases between them. This CDR3 contains 13 residues. The germline CDR1 and CDR2 sequences are KGHSH and LQKENI. CDR3 sequence: CASSPMGTADPTF. CDR3 nucleotide sequence: TGTGCCAGCTCACCAATGGGAACAGCAGATCCCACCTTC.

This clone showed up just a few times. V usage is TRBV2 and J usage is TRBJ1-4; 7 nucleotides align to TRBD1. V was clipped by 5 bases and J by 8 bases; unmatched bases: 8. Germline assignment: CDR1 SNHLY and CDR2 FYNNEI. CDR3 length: 14 amino acids. The CDR3 bases are TGTGCCAGCAGTCTACAGGGGTCACACGAAAAACTGTTTTTT. Amino acid sequence: CASSLQGSHEKLFF.

For this clone: Other nucleotide sequences in the sample specify the same CDR3. This chain connects TRBV18 to TRBJ2-7; 11 nucleotides line up with TRBD2. V was pared by 3 bases and J by 1 base, with 2 bases of the junction left unmatched. This CDR3 comprises 15 residues. In germline, CDR1 is KGHSH, CDR2 LQKENI. CDR3 DNA sequence: TGTGCCAGCTCACCGGGGACTAGCGGTTCCTACGAGCAGTACTTC. The encoded protein is CASSPGTSGSYEQYF.

This clone was observed a few times. The V and J genes are TRBV5-4 and TRBJ2-5; maybe TRBD2 (5 bases). Trimming removed 2 bases at V and 1 base at J, with 6 bases between. Germline-derived CDR1 and CDR2 are SGHNT and YYREEE (reference sequence). This CDR3 is 13 amino acids long. In DNA form, the CDR3 reads TGTGCCAGCAGCTTAGGACTCCAAGAGACCCAGTACTTC. Translated, it gives CASSLGLQETQYF. Supplemented by reference TRBV5-4 and TRBJ2-5, the full variable domain reads ETGVTQSPTHLIKTRGQQVTLRCSSQSGHNTVSWYQQALGQGPQFIFQYYREEENGRGNFPPRFSGLQFPNYSSELNVNALELDDSALYLCASSLGLQETQYFGPGTRLLVL.

Only a few counts were recorded for this clone. This chain joins TRBV7-2 and TRBJ1-1, with D uncertain. CDR3 length: 13 amino acids. The germline CDR1 and CDR2 sequences are SGHTA and FQGNSA. Trimming took 3 bases from V and 7 from J, leaving 12 bases between them. CDR3 region: CASSLAVELEAFF. For the CDR3, the DNA is TGTGCCAGCAGCTTGGCCGTCGAGCTTGAAGCTTTCTTT. The variable domain in full, completed from reference TRBV7-2 and TRBJ1-1, reads GAGVSQSPSNKVTEKGKDVELRCDPISGHTALYWYRQSLGQGLEFLIYFQGNSAPDKSGLPSDRFSAERTGGSVSTLTIQRTQQEDSAVYLCASSLAVELEAFFGQGTRLTVV.

There are a few counts of this clone. Because it lacks the conserved phenylalanine or tryptophan at the end, this CDR3 is likely a read error. The DNA is omitted, as the CDR3 cannot be located on it reliably, and the CDR3 follows TCRdb's listing. The chain joins TRBV21-1 to TRBJ1-2; the table's D gene call, TRBD1, was not cross checked with the DNA. TRBV21-1 counts as a pseudogene. The CDR3 has 11 residues if both end residues are counted. CDR3 in amino acids: CASSRLLAPSI.

This clone turned up a few times. The chain joins TRBV6-5 to TRBJ2-1, with D perhaps given as TRBD1 or TRBD2 (6 bases each). V was pared by 5 bases and J by 1 base, with 9 bases between. The CDR3 is made up of 14 amino acids. CDR1 is MNHEY and CDR2 is SVGAGI in the germline V gene. The CDR3 DNA follows: TGTGCCAGCAGTGTAGGGGGGTCCTACAATGAGCAGTTCTTC. Translation gives CASSVGGSYNEQFF.

This clone was seen a handful of times. This chain connects TRBV19 to TRBJ1-2; tentative D call: TRBD1 (5 bases). The length of the CDR3 is 16 residues. Germline V CDR1 and CDR2: LNHDA, SQIVND (reference sequence). V lost 7 bases to trimming and J lost 4 bases, with 22 bases between them. In DNA form, the CDR3 reads TGTGCCAGTACTATCAGCTGGGACTTCGCGGGCTATGGCTACACCTTC. Its translation: CASTISWDFAGYGYTF.

This clone has just a few counts. The sample holds other DNA sequences that translate to the same CDR3. The chain links TRBV6-6 to TRBJ1-2; D not resolved. Germline loops: CDR1 MNHNY, CDR2 SVGAGI (reference sequence). Trimming shortened V by 2 bases and J by 6 bases, and 4 bases separated the two germline ends. There are 11 residues in the CDR3. This CDR3 is CASSYGDGYTF. CDR3 coding DNA: TGTGCCAGCAGTTACGGAGATGGCTACACCTTC.

Points on this clone: Other DNA sequences from this sample encode an identical CDR3 as well. V is TRBV30 and J is TRBJ1-1; D is undetermined. CDR1 and CDR2 (germline): GTSNPN, SVGIG (reference sequence). Trimming removed 0 bases at V and 0 bases at J, with 5 bases between. The CDR3 length is 13 residues. CDR3 region: CAWSVEMNTEAFF. In DNA, the CDR3 is TGTGCCTGGAGTGTCGAAATGAACACTGAAGCTTTCTTT.

This clone was detected only a few times. The chain couples TRBV27 to TRBJ1-1; a weak D match, TRBD1 (6 bases). The CDR3 sequence is 15 residues long. V dropped 5 bases and J dropped 3 bases, with 16 bases sitting between them. The germline gives CDR1 MNHEY, CDR2 SMNVEV (reference sequence). The CDR3 coding sequence is TGTGCCAGCAGTCCGCCACAGGGAGGGTACACTGAAGCTTTCTTT. Protein: CASSPPQGGYTEAFF.